A single sample is the source of the 22 T cell receptor beta chains below, sequenced in a study of OX40 agonist ivuxolimab in advanced cancers. Here immunoSEQ multiplex PCR was the method, and the copy in TCRdb shows in-frame clones only, minus some. This sample has approximately 40,000 clones, with around 92% found just once. The material sequenced was CD4+ or CD8+ T cells sorted from blood, taken in a trial of the OX40 agonist ivuxolimab. These receptors were obtained from an adult with an advanced solid tumor such as melanoma, head and neck, liver or kidney cancer.

The gene calls are TRBV5-6 and TRBJ1-2; D may be TRBD1 (6 bases). The CDR3 runs to 13 residues. Germline lookup yields CDR1 SGHDT and CDR2 YYEEEE. Trimming took 5 bases from V and 4 from J, leaving 12 bases between them. CDR3 bases: TGTGCCAGCAGTCCATGGGACACCTATGGCTACACCTTC. It encodes CASSPWDTYGYTF.

J is TRBJ2-7 and V is TRBV6-1; D unresolved. The CDR3 has 12 amino acids. Looked up from germline, CDR1 is MNHNS and CDR2 is SASEGT. The V end was cut by 10 bases, the J end by 3 bases, with 13 bases between. The CDR3 sequence: CATLESNYEQYF. In nucleotides, the CDR3 is TGTGCCACCCTCGAATCAAACTACGAGCAGTACTTC.

This clone showed up just a few times. The chain couples TRBV7-9 to TRBJ1-6; D is ambiguous. The CDR3 extends over 12 amino acids. The germline V gene has CDR1 SEHNR and CDR2 FQNEAQ (reference sequence). Trimming cost V 1 base and J 13 bases, with 8 bases left between them. The CDR3 region has the DNA TGTGCCAGCAGCTTAGGAGAAAACCCCCTCCACTTT. Translating it yields CASSLGENPLHF.

The V call is TRBV11-2, the J call TRBJ2-7; 10 bases agree with TRBD2. Germline lookup yields CDR1 SGHAT and CDR2 FQNNGV. There are 18 residues in the CDR3. After removal of 4 bases from V and 0 bases from J, the junction contained 12 bases not matched to a gene. The CDR3 is CASSSPRPLAGSSYEQYF. The CDR3 bases are TGTGCCAGCAGCTCTCCCCGACCACTAGCGGGATCCTCCTACGAGCAGTACTTC. Filled out from reference TRBV11-2 and TRBJ2-7, the complete variable domain reads EAGVAQSPRYKIIEKRQSVAFWCNPISGHATLYWYQQILGQGPKLLIQFQNNGVVDDSQLPKDRFSAERLKGVDSTLKIQPAKLEDSAVYLCASSSPRPLAGSSYEQYFGPGTRLTVT.

This clone occurred once. This rearrangement joins TRBV5-3 to TRBJ2-7; D is possibly TRBD2 (5 bases). TRBV5-3 is known as an ORF, though its function is uncertain. This CDR3 is built from 14 residues. Trimming stripped 4 bases from V and 4 bases from J, with 15 bases between. The CDR3 DNA reads as TGTGCCAGAAGCCACCGCGGGCGAAAGTACGAGCAGTACTTC. Amino acid sequence: CARSHRGRKYEQYF.

This chain links TRBV13 with TRBJ1-2; D is undetermined. Germline V gene sequence: CDR1 PRHDT, CDR2 FYEKMQ (reference sequence). V was pared by 0 bases and J by 10 bases, with 12 bases between. CDR3 length equals 13 residues. CDR3 coding DNA: TGTGCCAGCAGCTTAGGCCAAGGGAGGTCCTACACCTTC. This encodes CASSLGQGRSYTF.

The rearrangement links TRBV27 to TRBJ2-5; TRBD1 aligns across 8 bases. This CDR3 comprises 15 residues. Germline trimming cut 5 bases from V and 5 bases from J; bases unmatched to any gene: 10. In germline, CDR1 is MNHEY, CDR2 SMNVEV (reference sequence). The CDR3 bases are TGTGCCAGCAGTCCGCGACAGGGGTCTCGGGAGACCCAGTACTTC. Translation: CASSPRQGSRETQYF.

The chain combines TRBV5-6 with TRBJ1-1; D not resolved. Trimming shortened V by 0 bases and J by 1 base, and 13 bases separated the two germline ends. The germline CDR1 and CDR2 sequences are SGHDT and YYEEEE. This CDR3 region has 16 residues. The CDR3, as DNA: TGTGCCAGCAGCTTGGAAGGCGGATATGCGAACACTGAAGCTTTCTTT. This codes for CASSLEGGYANTEAFF.

The chain recombines TRBV27 with TRBJ2-7, with no clear D. CDR1 is MNHEY, CDR2 SMNVEV, per germline (reference sequence). The CDR3 runs to 15 residues. Trimming shortened V by 4 bases and J by 5 bases, and 18 bases separated the two germline ends. The CDR3: CASSYSRAPVDEQYF. In DNA, the CDR3 is TGTGCCAGCAGTTACTCTCGCGCCCCGGTCGACGAGCAGTACTTC.

The rearrangement joins TRBV6-5 to TRBJ2-7, with D tentatively TRBD1 (6 bases). With 0 bases removed from V and 6 bases from J, the gap between germline ends came to 9 bases. CDR1 is MNHEY and CDR2 is SVGAGI in the germline V gene. The CDR3 is 13 amino acids. The chain's CDR3 is CASSYSGGSEQYV. The CDR3, as DNA: TGTGCCAGCAGTTACTCTGGGGGCAGCGAGCAGTACGTC.

The chain joins TRBV14 to TRBJ2-7, with TRBD1 as a possible D gene (6 bases). The V gene lost 6 bases and the J gene lost 2 bases, with 17 bases spanning the gap. Germline CDR1 SGHDN, CDR2 FVKESK. This CDR3 is 15 amino acids long. The chain's CDR3 is CASRRGSPTPYEQYV. CDR3 in DNA: TGTGCCAGCAGGAGGGGGTCTCCCACCCCCTACGAGCAGTACGTC.

This clone was recorded only once. The chain uses TRBV27 and TRBJ2-1, with TRBD2 identical over 13 bases. CDR1 is MNHEY and CDR2 is SMNVEV in the germline V gene (reference sequence). Trimming removed 6 bases from V and 9 bases from J; junction bases left unmatched: 8. The CDR3 is 15 residues long. For the CDR3, the DNA is TGTGCCAGCAGCCCAGGGACTAGCGGGGTGGGTGAGCAGTTCTTC. This encodes CASSPGTSGVGEQFF.

The V and J genes are TRBV27 and TRBJ2-5, with a weak D call TRBD1 (6 bases). Germline CDR1 is MNHEY and CDR2 is SMNVEV (reference sequence). The germline V and J ends were trimmed by 6 bases and 3 bases, with 11 bases remaining between them. The CDR3 covers 13 residues. The CDR3 protein is CASRTWTEETQYF. CDR3 bases: TGTGCCAGCAGGACCTGGACAGAAGAGACCCAGTACTTC.

This clone was detected only once. This chain uses TRBV21-1 with TRBJ2-5; TRBD2 reflects the table's D call only, with no check against the DNA. TRBV21-1 is shown as a pseudogene. CDR3 length equals 18 residues. CDR3 loop: CASSKLGIGLAVEETQYF. The CDR3 coding sequence is TGTGCCAGCAGCAAACTGGGAATAGGACTAGCGGTAGAAGAGACCCAGTACTTC.

The V and J genes are TRBV7-9 and TRBJ2-7; 9 nucleotides match TRBD1. CDR1 SEHNR and CDR2 FQNEAQ come from the germline V gene (reference sequence). The CDR3 sequence is 14 residues long. V lost 1 base, J lost 6 bases, and 4 bases stayed unmatched. The chain's CDR3 is CASSLGGTGTEQYF. The CDR3 DNA is TGTGCCAGCAGCTTAGGAGGGACAGGGACCGAGCAGTACTTC.

The sample holds one count of this clone. This chain joins TRBV30 and TRBJ2-7, with 8 bases aligning to TRBD2. CDR3 length equals 15 residues. Per the germline V gene, CDR1 is GTSNPN and CDR2 is SVGIG (reference sequence). After removal of 0 bases from V and 2 bases from J, the junction contained 6 bases not matched to a gene. CDR3 sequence (DNA): TGTGCCTGGAGTGTTCTCGGGAGGGGGACCTACGAGCAGTACTTC. Amino acid sequence: CAWSVLGRGTYEQYF.

This rearrangement joins TRBV2 to TRBJ1-2, with D possibly matching TRBD1 (6 bases). Germline assignment: CDR1 SNHLY and CDR2 FYNNEI. Between the trimmed V and J ends, which lost 11 bases and 6 bases, there was a span of 13 bases. The CDR3 loop spans 11 amino acids. The CDR3 nucleotides are TGTGCCCAAGGGGGGCCGGATGGCTACACCTTC. Protein sequence: CAQGGPDGYTF.

In its sample, this clone was seen once. The V and J genes are TRBV20-1 and TRBJ2-1; D ambiguous. CDR1 and CDR2 (germline): DFQATT, SNEGSKA (reference sequence). Trimming pared 4 bases from V and 4 bases from J, leaving 5 bases between. This CDR3 is built from 11 residues. The CDR3 nucleotides are TGCAGTGCTACACCTTACAATGAGCAGTTCTTC. It codes for CSATPYNEQFF.

The chain carries TRBV19 and TRBJ2-1; D is tentatively TRBD1 or TRBD2 (5 bases each). This CDR3 contains 13 residues. Per germline, CDR1 LNHDA and CDR2 SQIVND (reference sequence). V was clipped by 1 base and J by 8 bases, with 9 bases between them. The CDR3 bases are TGTGCCAGTAGTATAGCCGGGGACGATGAGCAGTTCTTC. Its protein is CASSIAGDDEQFF.

The gene calls are TRBV28 and TRBJ1-1; unclear D gene. Germline V gene lookup returns CDR1 MDHEN and CDR2 SYDVKM. This CDR3 is 16 amino acids long. Trimming left V 2 bases short and J 0 bases short, with 13 bases between. In DNA, the CDR3 is TGTGCCAGCAGTTTAATTACTCCGGATCTGAACACTGAAGCTTTCTTT. It translates to CASSLITPDLNTEAFF.

The genes are TRBV6-5 and TRBJ1-2; a possible D gene is TRBD1 (6 bases). The germline V and J ends were trimmed by 2 bases and 4 bases, with 17 bases remaining between them. This CDR3 is 16 amino acids long. Per germline, CDR1 MNHEY and CDR2 SVGAGI. For the CDR3, the DNA is TGTGCCAGCAGTTACCGGAGTTGGGGGGCGACCTATGGCTACACCTTC. This gives the protein CASSYRSWGATYGYTF.

The V call is TRBV9, the J call TRBJ2-3; D perhaps matches TRBD2 (6 bases). The germline V gene encodes CDR1 SGDLS and CDR2 YYNGEE. The CDR3 consists of 15 residues. The V and J ends lost 4 bases and 0 bases respectively, with 12 bases between them. CDR3 DNA: TGTGCCAGCAGCCCTGGGCGGGGTAGCACAGATACGCAGTATTTT. Its translation: CASSPGRGSTDTQYF.